Listed below are T cell receptor beta chains from one sample, sequenced in a study of human T cells and chemical hapten exposure. TCRdb processed the RACE reads anew with MiXCR; each CDR3 protein has one entry. Found here are about 190,000 distinct CDR3 sequences, about 25% of them singletons; the top ten hold about 2.5%. Sequenced here: whole blood, sampled in connection with sensitization to the hapten diphenylcyclopropenone (DPC). All receptors derive from a woman aged 35 to 49 with alopecia areata. Some clones in this sample may be carry-over from other donors' samples. Both conserved end residues are part of each CDR3. Each record gives: V gene, CDR3 length, clone size, CDR3 protein. The listing skips clone size in some rows; elsewhere it reads once, few, many or a size class.

V: TRBV6-2/TRBV6-3
length: 17
size: many
CDR3: CASSYSRDRGWQETQYF

V: TRBV21-1
length: 17
size: many
CDR3: CASSKELGEGDTGELFF

V: TRBV27
length: 13
size: few
CDR3: CASSLRGYDGYTF

V: TRBV6-2/TRBV6-3
length: 15
size: few
CDR3: CASSYPTGQNTEAFF

V: TRBV12-3/TRBV12-4
length: 16
size: .
CDR3: CASSDTGTGTYNEQFF

V: TRBV4-3
length: 15
size: few
CDR3: CASSQDEGQRYEQYF

V: TRBV9
length: 14
size: .
CDR3: CASSVAQPGTEAFF

V: TRBV6-5
length: 16
size: .
CDR3: CASSGRDASSYNEQFF

V: TRBV4-3
length: 19
size: few
CDR3: CASSQVGGFGGPSTGELFF

V: TRBV28
length: 14
size: .
CDR3: CASSLYTGNTEAFF

V: TRBV4-2
length: 16
size: few
CDR3: CASSTTMRANTGELFF

V: TRBV20-1
length: 15
size: many
CDR3: CSARGAGGGGEKLFF

V: TRBV20-1
length: 10
size: many
CDR3: CSARTGLQYF

V: TRBV10-3
length: 14
size: many
CDR3: CAISEGPPRDIQYF

V: TRBV30
length: 15
size: .
CDR3: CAWSAALLSAGELFF

V: TRBV6-1
length: 13
size: few
CDR3: CASGTSGIGEQFF

V: TRBV6-2/TRBV6-3
length: 12
size: .
CDR3: CASTRGLAEAFF

V: TRBV6-5
length: 15
size: .
CDR3: CASSYSFLGQETQYF